This TCR beta chain was sequenced in a study of T cell responses to AZD1222 COVID-19 vaccine. General study points: Regions 160-218 and 743-854 dominated among vaccine-associated CD4 TCRs spanning spike.

The CDR3 is made up of 14 amino acids. As to this clone: Its antigen remains unknown.

Assay used: immunoSEQ multiplex PCR; TCRdb lists only in-frame clones, some missing. The sample lists approximately 70,000 clones; roughly 89% were seen once. Specimen: peripheral blood, collected on day 0 of AZD1222 vaccination. The receptor's source is an adult in good health. The genes are TRBV21-1 and TRBJ2-2; the table gives TRBD1 as D, unverified against the DNA. TRBV21-1 is a documented pseudogene. The CDR3 spells CASSKTPYTGELFF. CDR3 DNA sequence: TGTGCCAGCAGCAAGACACCGTACACCGGGGAGCTGTTTTTT.